Given below is one T cell receptor beta chain in context. Time point described: pretreatment peripheral blood. Trimming removed 7 bases at V and 0 bases at J, with 9 bases between. Germline V gives CDR1 SNHLY, CDR2 FYNNEI. This CDR3 spans 13 amino acids. Method: immunoSEQ multiplex PCR; TCRdb's copy keeps in-frame clones and lacks some. The sample shows tens of thousands of clones, roughly 76% of them seen only once. The data were obtained in a study of PD-L1 blockade in urothelial cancer. About the study: Males with bladder-origin urothelial cancer constituted about 90% of the roughly 30 patients.

This chain connects TRBV2 to TRBJ1-1; D is ambiguous. The sequencing here drew on PBMCs, taken around atezolizumab (anti-PD-L1) treatment. The source of this sequence is a man aged 70 or older with urothelial cancer. The CDR3: CASISSLNTEAFF. CDR3 nucleotides: TGTGCCAGCATCTCCAGTCTGAACACTGAAGCTTTCTTT.